These 16 T cell receptor beta chains were sequenced from one sample in a study of blood T cells in healthy people across ages. Together with a sample-barcoded 5' primer, a J-beta primer mix was included in a second PCR lasting about 7 to 12 cycles. TCRdb re-analysed the 5' RACE reads in MiXCR, keeping a single row per CDR3 protein. The sample yields 1.5 million to 2 million distinct CDR3 sequences, around 36% seen once. The sample consisted of blood. These receptors came from a woman younger than 45 in good health.

This clonotype was seen many times. The chain is built from TRBV5-1 and TRBJ2-1; 13 positions match TRBD2. CDR1 is SGHRS, CDR2 YFSETQ, per germline. This CDR3 contains 15 residues. The V segment lost 1 base and the J segment 8 bases; nucleotides outside the gene matches: 3. The chain's CDR3 is CASSLTSGRADEQFF. In DNA form, the CDR3 reads TGCGCCAGCAGCTTGACTAGCGGGAGGGCCGATGAGCAGTTCTTC. Combining the CDR3 with reference TRBV5-1 and TRBJ2-1 gives the whole variable domain KAGVTQTPRYLIKTRGQQVTLSCSPISGHRSVSWYQQTPGQGLQFLFEYFSETQRNKGNFPGRFSGRQFSNSRSEMNVSTLELGDSALYLCASSLTSGRADEQFFGPGTRLTVL.

This clonotype came up a few times. The chain recombines TRBV5-5 with TRBJ2-5; D may be TRBD2 (7 bases). V was shortened by 4 bases and J by 2 bases, with 18 bases between the two germline ends. Germline V gene sequence: CDR1 SGHKS, CDR2 YYEKEE (reference sequence). This CDR3 is 16 amino acids long. This CDR3 is CASSLGGGVGQETQYF. In nucleotides, the CDR3 is TGTGCCAGCAGCCTAGGGGGGGGAGTGGGGCAAGAGACCCAGTACTTC.

Only a few counts were recorded for this clonotype. This chain joins TRBV29-1 and TRBJ2-2; D gene unclear. The CDR3 contains 14 residues. Germline-derived CDR1 and CDR2 are SQVTM and ANQGSEA. The V gene lost 5 bases and the J gene lost 5 bases, with 15 bases spanning the gap. CDR3 region: CSVRPSIVTGELFF. The DNA of the CDR3 is TGCAGCGTTCGGCCCTCAATAGTAACCGGGGAGCTGTTTTTT.

The chain combines TRBV5-5 with TRBJ2-2; no reliable D call. V lost 4 bases and J lost 4, with 14 bases in between. The CDR3 is 15 amino acids. The germline V gene has CDR1 SGHKS and CDR2 YYEKEE (reference sequence). The DNA for the CDR3 is TGTGCCAGCAGCACACTTCAGCACACCACCGGGGAGCTGTTTTTT. Translated, it gives CASSTLQHTTGELFF.

Many counts were recorded for this clonotype. The rearrangement links TRBV6-5 to TRBJ2-7; possible D gene TRBD2, 5 bases. The germline gives CDR1 MNHEY, CDR2 SVGAGI. This CDR3 has 14 amino acids. V shed 3 bases and J shed 0 bases, with 9 bases lying between them. For the CDR3, the DNA is TGTGCCAGCAGTTATTCGGGGTCCTCCTACGAGCAGTACTTC. Translating it yields CASSYSGSSYEQYF.

The J gene is TRBJ2-3, the V gene TRBV29-1, with no clear D. Germline CDR1 SQVTM, CDR2 ANQGSEA. Trimming removed 1 base from V and 3 bases from J, with 8 bases in between. CDR3 size: 13 residues. Here the CDR3 reads CSVEVTGTDTQYF. For the CDR3, the DNA is TGCAGCGTTGAAGTGACCGGGACAGATACGCAGTATTTT.

The chain employs TRBV4-1 and TRBJ2-1; D is uncertain. The J call may be incorrect, as the DNA end agrees better with TRBJ2-7. This CDR3 has 19 residues. Germline V gene lookup returns CDR1 MGHRA and CDR2 YSYEKL. The CDR3 is CASSQVLRRPQSSYNEQYF. The DNA of the CDR3 is TGCGCCAGCAGCCAAGTACTCCGGCGTCCCCAAAGCTCCTACAATGAGCAGTACTTC.

The CDR3, as DNA: TGCAGCGTTGAAGATACCGGCCTAGCGGGACTAAACGAGCAGTACTTC. Protein product: CSVEDTGLAGLNEQYF. The chain employs TRBV29-1 and TRBJ2-7, with 9 bases aligning to TRBD2. This CDR3 region has 16 residues. Looked up from germline, CDR1 is SQVTM and CDR2 is ANQGSEA. V trimming: 0 bases; J trimming: 5 bases; junction bases outside the gene matches: 11.

The rearrangement links TRBV19 to TRBJ2-7; D uncertain. Germline lookup yields CDR1 LNHDA and CDR2 SQIVND (reference sequence). V lost 5 bases, J lost 5 bases, and 28 bases lay in between. CDR3 length: 18 residues. CDR3 protein: CASSEVKTGGGEFDEQYF. CDR3 DNA sequence: TGTGCCAGTAGTGAGGTTAAAACGGGCGGCGGTGAATTCGACGAGCAGTACTTC.

This clonotype was observed a few times. This sequence joins TRBV7-9 and TRBJ1-1, with 9 bases lining up with TRBD1. This CDR3 spans 20 amino acids. J was trimmed by 6 bases and V by 1 base; bases with no gene match: 21. Germline CDR1 SEHNR, CDR2 FQNEAQ (reference sequence). The CDR3 DNA reads TGTGCCAGCAGCTTAGAGCGGAATAAATTGGTCGGACAGGGGATTTCTGAAGCTTTCTTT. This codes for CASSLERNKLVGQGISEAFF.

The rearrangement links TRBV7-8 to TRBJ2-1, with 11 bases identical to TRBD2. The junction had 12 bases not matched to a gene; V was cut back by 1 base and J by 7 bases. CDR3 size: 18 residues. In germline, CDR1 is SGHVS, CDR2 FQNEAQ. DNA for the CDR3: TGTGCCAGCAGCTTAGACTCCGTAGCGGGGGGGTTTCAGAATGAGCAGTTCTTC. Translated: CASSLDSVAGGFQNEQFF.

This sequence joins TRBV5-1 and TRBJ1-4; TRBD1 matches at 8 bases. CDR1 SGHRS and CDR2 YFSETQ come from the germline V gene. The CDR3 totals 14 residues. The J segment lost 5 bases and the V segment lost 7 bases, leaving 7 bases of the junction unmatched. For the CDR3, the DNA is TGCGCCAGCGCAAAACAGGGGGGAAATGAAAAACTGTTTTTT. This codes for CASAKQGGNEKLFF.

This sequence joins TRBV27 and TRBJ2-7; D is unclear. CDR3 size: 13 residues. The V gene's germline CDR1 is MNHEY and CDR2 SMNVEV (reference sequence). V lost 10 bases to trimming and J lost 2 bases, with 15 bases between them. In nucleotides, the CDR3 is TGTGCCACCGCGATGGGTCCTACCTACGAGCAGTACTTC. The encoded protein is CATAMGPTYEQYF.

This clonotype was detected many times. The rearrangement uses TRBV27 and TRBJ2-5; 7 nucleotides align to TRBD1. This CDR3 spans 15 amino acids. Germline V CDR1 and CDR2: MNHEY, SMNVEV (reference sequence). V lost 5 bases to trimming and J lost 0 bases; unmatched junction nucleotides: 6. CDR3 region: CASSPETGNQETQYF. The CDR3 nucleotides read TGTGCCAGCAGTCCGGAGACAGGGAACCAAGAGACCCAGTACTTC.

The J gene is TRBJ2-7, the V gene TRBV20-1, with TRBD2 matching 12 bases. The V and J ends lost 4 bases and 7 bases, in that order; junction bases with no gene match: 8. From germline, CDR1 is DFQATT and CDR2 SNEGSKA (reference sequence). The CDR3 loop spans 14 amino acids. CDR3 protein: CSANGLAGTGEQYF. The CDR3, as DNA: TGCAGTGCTAATGGACTAGCGGGAACGGGGGAGCAGTACTTC.

A few counts support this clonotype. V and J are TRBV4-1 and TRBJ2-3, with 14 bases fitting TRBD2. Germline CDR1 and CDR2: MGHRA and YSYEKL. Unmatched junction bases numbered 13, after V lost 2 bases and J lost 0 bases. This CDR3 is built from 21 residues. Here the CDR3 reads CASSQCTRTSGGYPSTDTQYF. The CDR3, as DNA: TGCGCCAGCAGCCAATGCACCCGGACTAGCGGGGGGTACCCTAGCACAGATACGCAGTATTTT.